Listed below are T cell receptor beta chains from one sample, sequenced in a study of cytomegalovirus exposure and HLA in healthy donors. Sequenced by immunoSEQ multiplex PCR; TCRdb stores in-frame clones only, minus some. Here the sample spans about 200,000 clones, around 78% being singletons. Sequenced: PBMCs. These receptors were collected from a woman aged 18 to 35 in good health and CMV-seronegative. Each CDR3 is given with its conserved first and last residue.

j_gene | v_gene | CDR3aa
TRBJ2-1 | TRBV30 | CAWKLEVNEQFF
TRBJ2-7 | TRBV7-6 | CASSAASGLAGPDEQYF
TRBJ1-1 | TRBV2 | CASSEEGPLENTEAFF
TRBJ2-1 | TRBV6-5 | CASIKEGQGWHEQFF
TRBJ1-2 | TRBV15 | CATSRGRQFYGYTF
TRBJ2-2 | TRBV4-2 | CASSQKREGLLNTGELFF
TRBJ1-4 | TRBV2 | CASSEARPSLNEKLFF
TRBJ2-2 | TRBV6-4 | CASSPEGGAGELFF
TRBJ2-3 | TRBV2 | CASRSSASTDTQYF
TRBJ2-2 | TRBV30 | CAWSGERDSNTGELFF
TRBJ2-5 | TRBV6-1 | CASGTIQGGQETQYF
TRBJ1-1 | TRBV15 | CATSRPQGAVTEAFF
TRBJ2-7 | TRBV2 | CASSSQGGSSYEQYF
TRBJ2-7 | TRBV7-6 | CASSPEPGLAAHEQYF
TRBJ2-7 | TRBV4-2 | CASSEGGYEQYF
TRBJ2-2 | TRBV30 | CAWARGWDTGELFF
TRBJ1-2 | TRBV5-1 | CASSFGGSGYTF
TRBJ1-1 | TRBV30 | CAWSLHGTEAFF
TRBJ2-1 | TRBV4-2 | CASSQDLVRSSYNEQFF
TRBJ2-7 | TRBV28 | CASSFGRRGYEQYF
TRBJ2-5 | TRBV19 | CASSQTSGKVETQYF
TRBJ2-1 | TRBV9 | CASSVLAGGPTYNEQFF
TRBJ1-3 | TRBV9 | CASSAPDSGNTIYF
TRBJ1-1 | TRBV5-1 | CASTPGGPTIRNTEAFF
TRBJ1-5 | TRBV5-4 | CASTPRGPVYSNQPQHF
TRBJ2-7 | TRBV28 | CASSLQSGIYEQYF
TRBJ2-3 | TRBV30 | CAWSGRDTQYF
TRBJ2-4 | TRBV6-1 | CASSEATSGRNIQYF
TRBJ2-6 | TRBV19 | CARHPGQDHSGANVLTF
TRBJ2-2 | TRBV4-1 | CASSLGAATGELFF
TRBJ1-4 | TRBV9 | CASSPWKGGNEKLFF
TRBJ1-5 | TRBV6-1 | CASSEQGRGQPQHF
TRBJ1-2 | TRBV5-1 | CASSSPRGYTF
TRBJ1-3 | TRBV30 | CAWSDRTGAYTIYF
TRBJ2-2 | TRBV25-1 | CASSRQGAGELFF
TRBJ2-6 | TRBV2 | CASGSSGANVLTF
TRBJ2-2 | TRBV19 | CASSRTGGTGELFF
TRBJ2-3 | TRBV18 | CASSRARGQDTQYF
TRBJ1-1 | TRBV18 | CASSPQGADTEAFF
TRBJ1-5 | TRBV2 | CASSEGTADQPQHF
TRBJ2-1 | TRBV7-9 | CASSRTSGNNEQFF
TRBJ2-1 | TRBV2 | CASAWESQDEQFF
TRBJ1-2 | TRBV5-6 | CASSSDRRGKIRYGYTF
TRBJ1-5 | TRBV30 | CAWSRRGNQPQHF
TRBJ2-3 | TRBV2 | CASSMGLAGAGGTQYF
TRBJ1-2 | TRBV2 | CASSSTGGYGYTF
TRBJ2-1 | TRBV9 | CASSRLDTGGSFF
TRBJ2-3 | TRBV2 | CATSRDTQYF
TRBJ2-7 | TRBV27 | CASSHSSYEQYF
TRBJ2-6 | TRBV19 | CASSLPSGANVLTF
TRBJ1-3 | TRBV5-1 | CASSRGSSGRSGNTIYF
TRBJ2-7 | TRBV6-1 | CASSVSGQGRYEQYF
TRBJ2-5 | TRBV15 | CATSRDRRRETQYF
TRBJ1-2 | TRBV7-9 | CASSPWDSHLYGYTF